This T cell receptor beta chain was sequenced for a study of T cell changes during pregnancy in multiple sclerosis. Sequenced by immunoSEQ multiplex PCR; TCRdb stores in-frame clones only, minus some. The table has 40,000 to 45,000 clones, 89% seen once. The germline V gene has CDR1 SGHTA and CDR2 FQGNSA. The CDR3 is made up of 15 amino acids. V dropped 1 base and J dropped 4; count of bases not matched to a gene: 3. The starting material was CD4+ T cells from peripheral blood mononuclear cells, obtained in the first trimester of pregnancy. The TCR sequence derives from a female donor with multiple sclerosis, enrolled in a pregnancy study. The chain is built from TRBV7-2 and TRBJ2-1, with TRBD2 matching 8 bases. The CDR3 sequence: CASSLVPGGYNEQFF. The CDR3 DNA follows: TGTGCCAGCAGCTTAGTACCGGGAGGGTACAATGAGCAGTTCTTC.